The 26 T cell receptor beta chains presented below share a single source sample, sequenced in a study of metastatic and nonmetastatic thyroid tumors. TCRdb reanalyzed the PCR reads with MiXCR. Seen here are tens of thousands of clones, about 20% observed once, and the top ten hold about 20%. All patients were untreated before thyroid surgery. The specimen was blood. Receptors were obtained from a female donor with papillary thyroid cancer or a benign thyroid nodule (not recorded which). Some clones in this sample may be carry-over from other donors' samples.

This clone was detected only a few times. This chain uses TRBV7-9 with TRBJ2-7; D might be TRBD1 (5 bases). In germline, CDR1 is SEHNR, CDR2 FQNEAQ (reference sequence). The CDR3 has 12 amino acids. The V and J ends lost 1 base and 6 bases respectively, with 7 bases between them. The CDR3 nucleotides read TGTGCCAGCAGCTTAGTTCAGGGCGAGCAGTACTTC. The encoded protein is CASSLVQGEQYF.

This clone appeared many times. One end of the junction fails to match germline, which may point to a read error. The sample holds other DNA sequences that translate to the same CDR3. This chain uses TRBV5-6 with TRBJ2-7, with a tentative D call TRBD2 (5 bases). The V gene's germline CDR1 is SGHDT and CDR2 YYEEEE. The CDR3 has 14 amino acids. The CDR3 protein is CASSLGQDSSEQYF. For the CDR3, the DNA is TGTGCCAGCAGCTTGGGTCAGGACTCCTCCGAGCAGTACTTC.

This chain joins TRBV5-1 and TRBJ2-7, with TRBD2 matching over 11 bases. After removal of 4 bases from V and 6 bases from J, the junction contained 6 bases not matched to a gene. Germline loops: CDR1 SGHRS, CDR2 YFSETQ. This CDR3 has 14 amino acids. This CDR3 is CASSLRLAGFEQYF. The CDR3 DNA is TGCGCCAGCAGCCTAAGACTAGCGGGATTCGAGCAGTACTTC. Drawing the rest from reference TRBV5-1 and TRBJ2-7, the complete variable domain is KAGVTQTPRYLIKTRGQQVTLSCSPISGHRSVSWYQQTPGQGLQFLFEYFSETQRNKGNFPGRFSGRQFSNSRSEMNVSTLELGDSALYLCASSLRLAGFEQYFGPGTRLTVT.

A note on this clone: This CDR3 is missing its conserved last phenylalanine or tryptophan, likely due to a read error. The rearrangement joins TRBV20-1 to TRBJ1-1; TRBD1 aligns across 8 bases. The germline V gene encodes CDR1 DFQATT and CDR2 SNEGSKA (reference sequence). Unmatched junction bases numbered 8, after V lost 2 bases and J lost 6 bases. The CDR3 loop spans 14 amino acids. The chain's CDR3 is CSARKGTGDAEAFV. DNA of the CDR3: TGCAGTGCTAGAAAAGGGACAGGTGACGCTGAAGCTTTCGTT.

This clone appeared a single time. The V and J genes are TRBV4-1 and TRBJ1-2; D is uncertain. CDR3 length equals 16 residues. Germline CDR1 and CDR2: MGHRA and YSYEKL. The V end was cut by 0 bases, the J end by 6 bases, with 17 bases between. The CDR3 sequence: CASSQDVGRPEDGYTF. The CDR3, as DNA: TGCGCCAGCAGCCAAGACGTAGGCAGGCCGGAGGATGGCTACACCTTC.

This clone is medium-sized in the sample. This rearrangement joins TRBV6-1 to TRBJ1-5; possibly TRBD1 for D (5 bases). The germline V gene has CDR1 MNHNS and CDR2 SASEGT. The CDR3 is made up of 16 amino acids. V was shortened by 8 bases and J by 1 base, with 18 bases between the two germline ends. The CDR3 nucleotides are TGTGCCAGCTCACTACCGGGAGGGGAGAGCAATCAGCCCCAGCATTTT. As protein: CASSLPGGESNQPQHF.

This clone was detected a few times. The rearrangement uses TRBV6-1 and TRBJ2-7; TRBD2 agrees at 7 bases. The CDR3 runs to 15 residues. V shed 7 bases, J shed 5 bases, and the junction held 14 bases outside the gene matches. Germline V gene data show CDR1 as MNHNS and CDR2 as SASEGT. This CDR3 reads CASTEASSGNHEQYF. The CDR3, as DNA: TGTGCCAGCACCGAAGCTTCTAGCGGCAATCACGAGCAGTACTTC.

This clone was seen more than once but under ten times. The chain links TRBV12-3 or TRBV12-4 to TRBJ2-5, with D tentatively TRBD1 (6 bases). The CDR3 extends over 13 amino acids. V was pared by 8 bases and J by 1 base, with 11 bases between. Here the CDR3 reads CASSDSFQETQYF. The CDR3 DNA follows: TGTGCCAGCTCGGACAGCTTCCAAGAGACCCAGTACTTC.

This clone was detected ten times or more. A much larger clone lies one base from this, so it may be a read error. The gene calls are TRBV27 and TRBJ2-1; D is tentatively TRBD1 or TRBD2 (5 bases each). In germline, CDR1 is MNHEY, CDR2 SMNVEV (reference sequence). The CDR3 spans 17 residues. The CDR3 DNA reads TGTGCCAGCAGTTTAGGGACGGGAAAACCCGTCCCCAATGAGCAGTGCTTC. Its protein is CASSLGTGKPVPNEQCF.

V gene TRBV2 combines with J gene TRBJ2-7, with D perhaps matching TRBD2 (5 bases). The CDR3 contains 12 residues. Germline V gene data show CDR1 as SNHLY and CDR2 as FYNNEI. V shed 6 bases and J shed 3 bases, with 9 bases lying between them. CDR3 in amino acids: CASRAGYYEQYF. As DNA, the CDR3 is TGTGCCAGCAGGGCGGGTTACTACGAGCAGTACTTC.

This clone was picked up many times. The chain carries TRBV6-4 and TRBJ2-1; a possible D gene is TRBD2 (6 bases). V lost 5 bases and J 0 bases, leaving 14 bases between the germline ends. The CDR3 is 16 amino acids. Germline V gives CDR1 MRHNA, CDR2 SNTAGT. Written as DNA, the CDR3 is TGTGCCAGCAGTCTCATCGGAGGGTACTCCTACAATGAGCAGTTCTTC. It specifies CASSLIGGYSYNEQFF.

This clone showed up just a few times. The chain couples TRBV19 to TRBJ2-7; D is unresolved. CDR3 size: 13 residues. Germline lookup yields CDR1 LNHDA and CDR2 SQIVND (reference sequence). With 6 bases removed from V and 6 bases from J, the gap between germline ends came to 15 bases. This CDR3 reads CASRETLWGEQYF. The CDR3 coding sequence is TGTGCCAGTAGGGAGACTCTGTGGGGCGAGCAGTACTTC. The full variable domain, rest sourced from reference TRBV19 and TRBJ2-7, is DGGITQSPKYLFRKEGQNVTLSCEQNLNHDAMYWYRQDPGQGLRLIYYSQIVNDFQKGDIAEGYSVSREKKESFPLTVTSAQKNPTAFYLCASRETLWGEQYFGPGTRLTVT.

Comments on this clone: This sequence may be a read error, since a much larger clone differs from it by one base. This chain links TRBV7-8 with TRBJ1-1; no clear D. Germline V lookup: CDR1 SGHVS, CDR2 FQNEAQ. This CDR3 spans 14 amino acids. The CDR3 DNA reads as TGTGCCAGCAGCTTACACGGGGAGAACACTGAAGCTTCCTTT. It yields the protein CASSLHGENTEASF.

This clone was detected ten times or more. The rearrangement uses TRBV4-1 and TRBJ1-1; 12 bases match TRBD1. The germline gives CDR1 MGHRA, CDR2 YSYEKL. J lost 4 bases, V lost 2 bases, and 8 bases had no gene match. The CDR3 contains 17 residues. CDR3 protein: CASSQTGTGGRITEAFF. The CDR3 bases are TGCGCCAGCAGCCAAACCGGGACAGGGGGCCGTATCACTGAAGCTTTCTTT.

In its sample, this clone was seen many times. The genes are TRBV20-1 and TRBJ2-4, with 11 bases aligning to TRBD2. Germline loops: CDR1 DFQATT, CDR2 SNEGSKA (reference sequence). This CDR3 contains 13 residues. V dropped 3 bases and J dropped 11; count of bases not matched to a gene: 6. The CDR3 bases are TGCAGTGCTAGCCGGCTAGCGGGGGGCCTTCAGTACTTC. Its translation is CSASRLAGGLQYF.

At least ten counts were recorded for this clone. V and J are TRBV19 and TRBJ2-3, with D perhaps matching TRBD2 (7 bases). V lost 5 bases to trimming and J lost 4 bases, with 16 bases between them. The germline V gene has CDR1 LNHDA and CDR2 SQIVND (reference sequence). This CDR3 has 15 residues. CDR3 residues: CASSLWGGLSDTQYF. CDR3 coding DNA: TGTGCCAGTAGTCTCTGGGGGGGCCTCTCAGATACGCAGTATTTT.

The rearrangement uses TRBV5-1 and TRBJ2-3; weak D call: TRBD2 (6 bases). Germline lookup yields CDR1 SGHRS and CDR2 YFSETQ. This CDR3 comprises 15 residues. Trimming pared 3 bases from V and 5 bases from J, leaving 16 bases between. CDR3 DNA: TGCGCCAGCAGCTACTTTGGGGGGTCCGGAGATACGCAGTATTTT. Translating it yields CASSYFGGSGDTQYF.

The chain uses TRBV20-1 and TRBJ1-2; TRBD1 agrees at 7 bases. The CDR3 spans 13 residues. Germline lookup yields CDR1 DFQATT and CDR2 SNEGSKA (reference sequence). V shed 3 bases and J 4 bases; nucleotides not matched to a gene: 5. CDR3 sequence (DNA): TGCAGTGCTAGTCGACAGGGATTCTATGGCTACACCTTC. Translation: CSASRQGFYGYTF.

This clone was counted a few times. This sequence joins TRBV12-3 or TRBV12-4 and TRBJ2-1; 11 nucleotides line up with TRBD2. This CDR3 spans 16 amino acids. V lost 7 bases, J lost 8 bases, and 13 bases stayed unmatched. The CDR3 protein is CASISRTSGGRYEQFF. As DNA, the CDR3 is TGTGCCAGCATTTCCCGTACTAGCGGGGGTAGGTATGAGCAGTTCTTC.

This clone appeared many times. In DNA form, the CDR3 reads TGTGCCAGCAGGGGGGCGGTACAGACCTATGGCTACACCTTC. It specifies CASRGAVQTYGYTF. The chain joins TRBV7-2 to TRBJ1-2, with a tentative D call TRBD1 (6 bases). The CDR3 extends over 14 amino acids. Germline V gene lookup returns CDR1 SGHTA and CDR2 FQGNSA. Trimming took off 6 bases at V and 4 bases at J, with 15 bases between the two ends.

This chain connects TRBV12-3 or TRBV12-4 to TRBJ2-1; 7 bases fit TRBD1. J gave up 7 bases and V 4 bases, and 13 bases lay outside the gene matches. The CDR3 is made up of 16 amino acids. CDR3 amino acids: CASSSKDRTPGNEQFF. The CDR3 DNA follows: TGTGCCAGCAGTTCCAAGGACAGGACCCCCGGGAATGAGCAGTTCTTC.

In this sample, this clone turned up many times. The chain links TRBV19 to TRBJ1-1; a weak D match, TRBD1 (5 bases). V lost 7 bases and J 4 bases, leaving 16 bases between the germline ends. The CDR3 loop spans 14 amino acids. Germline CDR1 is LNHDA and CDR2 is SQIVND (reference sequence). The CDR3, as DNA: TGTGCCAGTATGGTTGGGGGACGGAGCACTGAAGCTTTCTTT. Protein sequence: CASMVGGRSTEAFF.

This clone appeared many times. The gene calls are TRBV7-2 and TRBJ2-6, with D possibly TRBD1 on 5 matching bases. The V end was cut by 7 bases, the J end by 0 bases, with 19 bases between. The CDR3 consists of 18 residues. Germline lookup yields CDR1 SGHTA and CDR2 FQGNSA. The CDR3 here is CASTPRRTGASGANVLTF. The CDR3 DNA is TGTGCCAGCACCCCCCGTCGAACAGGCGCCTCTGGGGCCAACGTCCTGACTTTC.

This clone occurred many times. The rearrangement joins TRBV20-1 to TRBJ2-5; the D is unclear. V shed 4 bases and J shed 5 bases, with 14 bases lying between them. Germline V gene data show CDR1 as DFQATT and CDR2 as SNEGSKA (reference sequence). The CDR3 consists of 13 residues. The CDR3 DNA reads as TGCAGTGCTAAAGGCTGGTATGTCGAGACCCAGTACTTC. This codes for CSAKGWYVETQYF.

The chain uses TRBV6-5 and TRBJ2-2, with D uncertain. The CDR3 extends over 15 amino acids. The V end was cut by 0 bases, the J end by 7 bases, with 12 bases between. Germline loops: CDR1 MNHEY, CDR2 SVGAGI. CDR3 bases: TGTGCCAGCAGTTACTCGACTGGAGACAACGGGGAGCTGTTTTTT. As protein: CASSYSTGDNGELFF.

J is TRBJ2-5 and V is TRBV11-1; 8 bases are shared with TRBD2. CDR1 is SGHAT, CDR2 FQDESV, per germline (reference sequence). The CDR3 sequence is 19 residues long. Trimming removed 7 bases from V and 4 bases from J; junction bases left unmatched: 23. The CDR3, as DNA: TGTGCCAGCAAACCTGGGGGGGGAAGTGCAGCGGGAGAGGTAGAGACCCAGTACTTC. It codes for CASKPGGGSAAGEVETQYF.